This T cell receptor (beta chain) appears in the sequencing data of a study of cytomegalovirus exposure and HLA in healthy donors. Germline CDR1 is GTSNPN and CDR2 is SVGIG (reference sequence). The CDR3 length is 14 residues. J lost 4 bases, V lost 2 bases, and 6 bases had no gene match. The study, taken as a whole, reports: Several of the most significant clusters were apparently associated with common viral pathogens in a later analysis. Researchers counted around 180 TCR beta chains as cytomegalovirus-associated. Accurate HLA-A and HLA-B prediction from TCR beta sequences was reported for most subjects.

It was with 60 Vbeta and 13 Jbeta primers that the PCR ran. The repertoire was sequenced with immunoSEQ multiplex PCR; TCRdb's copy has only in-frame clones and lacks some. This sample carries under 40,000 clones, with 4.5% to 5.5% going to the ten biggest clones. In regard to this clone: Its antigen is not known.

The J gene is TRBJ2-3, the V gene TRBV30; TRBD1 matches 7 bases. Source material: PBMCs. The source is a female donor in good health and CMV-seronegative. The CDR3 DNA follows: TGTGCCTGGAGTAAAGGGGGCAACGCAGATACGCAGTATTTT. This translates into CAWSKGGNADTQYF.